This is a list of T cell receptor beta chains from one sample in a study of blood T cell repertoires in COVID-19. Sequencing was performed with immunoSEQ multiplex PCR; in TCRdb, only in-frame clones are kept and a portion is missing. The sample has about 150,000 clones; roughly 87% are singletons. Specimen: PBMCs or T cells enriched from blood (not recorded which). These receptors all come from a woman in her 40s who had been exposed to COVID-19. The CDR3 runs from the conserved cysteine through the conserved F or W. The order of the fields is V gene, D gene, clone size, J gene, CDR3 DNA, CDR3 protein. The D gene is left open where the match is weak. Part of the rows lack a size; the others show once, few, many or a class for expanded clones.

V: TRBV6-2/TRBV6-3; D: TRBD1; size: NA; J: TRBJ2-4; DNA: TGTGCCAGCAGTCCCAGACAGGGCTCGGCCAAAAACATTCAGTACTTC; CDR3: CASSPRQGSAKNIQYF
V: TRBV7-9; D: NA; size: NA; J: TRBJ2-7; DNA: TGTGCCAGCAGAGGACAGTCCTCCTACGAGCAGTACTTC; CDR3: CASRGQSSYEQYF
V: TRBV11-2; D: NA; size: NA; J: TRBJ2-2; DNA: TGTGCCAGCAGCTTAACACCGAACACCGGGGAGCTGTTTTTT; CDR3: CASSLTPNTGELFF
V: TRBV7-9; D: TRBD1; size: few; J: TRBJ1-6; DNA: TGTGCCAGCAGCAAGGGGACAGTTTTAGATTCACCCCTCCACTTT; CDR3: CASSKGTVLDSPLHF
V: TRBV2; D: TRBD1; size: NA; J: TRBJ1-1; DNA: TGTGCCAGCGTACCAACAGGGGGGAACACTGAAGCTTTCTTT; CDR3: CASVPTGGNTEAFF
V: TRBV5-4; D: TRBD2; size: NA; J: TRBJ2-5; DNA: TGTGCCAGCAGCTTGGCGGGGCGGGGGGGCTTAGAGACCCAGTACTTC; CDR3: CASSLAGRGGLETQYF
V: TRBV27; D: NA; size: NA; J: TRBJ2-2; DNA: TGTGCCAGCAGTTTCTCGCGGAACACCGGGGAGCTGTTTTTT; CDR3: CASSFSRNTGELFF
V: TRBV13; D: TRBD1; size: NA; J: TRBJ1-2; DNA: TGTGCCAGCAGCCGCCGGGACAGGGGATTATATGGCTACACCTTC; CDR3: CASSRRDRGLYGYTF
V: TRBV5-4; D: NA; size: NA; J: TRBJ2-5; DNA: TGTGCCAGCAGCTACCGGGACTCCGGACAAGAGACCCAGTACTTC; CDR3: CASSYRDSGQETQYF
V: TRBV4-3; D: TRBD2; size: NA; J: TRBJ2-7; DNA: TGCGCCAGCAGCCAAGATCTAGCGGTAAGCTCCTACGAGCAGTACTTC; CDR3: CASSQDLAVSSYEQYF
V: TRBV5-1; D: NA; size: NA; J: TRBJ2-2; DNA: TGCGCCAGCAGCTTGGCCATCACCGGGGAGCTGTTTTTT; CDR3: CASSLAITGELFF
V: TRBV24-1; D: NA; size: NA; J: TRBJ2-2; DNA: TGTGCCACCAGTGTCTCCTACACCGGGGAGCTGTTTTTT; CDR3: CATSVSYTGELFF
V: TRBV11-2; D: NA; size: NA; J: TRBJ1-4; DNA: TGTGCCAGCAGCCCCGAATGGAGTAATGAAAAACTGTTTTTT; CDR3: CASSPEWSNEKLFF
V: TRBV5-4; D: TRBD2; size: NA; J: TRBJ2-7; DNA: TGTGCCAGCAGCTTGATAGCGGGAAGCAACGAGCAGTACTTC; CDR3: CASSLIAGSNEQYF
V: TRBV25-1; D: NA; size: NA; J: TRBJ1-5; DNA: TGTGCCAGCAGTGGAGACAGAAGCAATCAGCCCCAGCATTTT; CDR3: CASSGDRSNQPQHF
V: TRBV5-4; D: TRBD2; size: once; J: TRBJ2-7; DNA: TGTGCCAGCAGCTGGACTAGCGGGGGGTCGGGAGAGCAGTACTTC; CDR3: CASSWTSGGSGEQYF
V: TRBV11-2; D: NA; size: few; J: TRBJ1-1; DNA: TGTGCCAGCAGCGGGGCCACGAAGAACACTGAAGCTTTCTTT; CDR3: CASSGATKNTEAFF
V: TRBV5-5; D: NA; size: once; J: TRBJ1-5; DNA: TGTGCCAGCAGCTTGTCGAAAGGCGGGGGGAGCAATCAGCCCCAGCATTTT; CDR3: CASSLSKGGGSNQPQHF
V: TRBV9; D: TRBD1; size: NA; J: TRBJ1-1; DNA: TGTGCCAGCAGAGTTCCAGGGACAGATGAACATTATGATATTGAAGCTTTCTTT; CDR3: CASRVPGTDEHYDIEAFF
V: TRBV7-2; D: NA; size: NA; J: TRBJ2-3; DNA: TGTGCCAGCAGCTTCCCCAAGGGGCTCACAGATACGCAGTATTTT; CDR3: CASSFPKGLTDTQYF
V: TRBV9; D: TRBD2; size: once; J: TRBJ2-1; DNA: TGTGCCAGCAGCGTAGTATCTAGCGGGGGGATTAATGAGCAGTTCTTC; CDR3: CASSVVSSGGINEQFF
V: TRBV5-1; D: TRBD1; size: once; J: TRBJ2-2; DNA: TGCGCCAGCAGCTTGTTTGCAGGGGGTTCCGGGGAGCTGTTTTTT; CDR3: CASSLFAGGSGELFF
V: TRBV19; D: NA; size: NA; J: TRBJ2-2; DNA: TGTGCCAGTAGTACTCGTGGGCCACGGAACACCGGGGAGCTGTTTTTT; CDR3: CASSTRGPRNTGELFF
V: TRBV9; D: TRBD2; size: once; J: TRBJ2-3; DNA: TGTGCCAGCAGCAACCTAGCGGGAGGGCACACAGATACGCAGTATTTT; CDR3: CASSNLAGGHTDTQYF
V: TRBV14; D: NA; size: NA; J: TRBJ1-1; DNA: TGTGCCAGCAAAAGGACAGTGAACACTGAAGCTTTCTTT; CDR3: CASKRTVNTEAFF
V: TRBV28; D: TRBD1; size: NA; J: TRBJ1-1; DNA: TGTGCCAGCAGTCAAAGGACAGGCGGGGCTGAAGCTTTCTTT; CDR3: CASSQRTGGAEAFF
V: TRBV3-1/TRBV3-2; D: NA; size: NA; J: TRBJ2-7; DNA: TGTGCCAGCAGCCAAGAAATGCGAATTTTGTACTTC; CDR3: CASSQEMRILYF
V: TRBV4-3; D: NA; size: NA; J: TRBJ2-2; DNA: TGCGCCAGCAGCCGAGAGGGGGGGCCAACCGGGGAGCTGTTTTTT; CDR3: CASSREGGPTGELFF
V: TRBV6-1; D: TRBD1; size: NA; J: TRBJ1-1; DNA: TGTGCCAGCAGTGAGGAACAGGGGCGTTTCACTGAAGCTTTCTTT; CDR3: CASSEEQGRFTEAFF
V: TRBV6-2/TRBV6-3; D: TRBD1; size: few; J: TRBJ1-5; DNA: TGTGCCAGCAGCTTTAAATGGGACAGGGTCCAGCCCCAGCATTTT; CDR3: CASSFKWDRVQPQHF
V: TRBV28; D: NA; size: NA; J: TRBJ2-2; DNA: TGTGCCAGCAGGCCAGGGGTTGACGGGGAGCTGTTTTTT; CDR3: CASRPGVDGELFF
V: TRBV5-1; D: TRBD2; size: NA; J: TRBJ2-1; DNA: TGCGCCACAGCGTTGGGGGGAGGGCGAGGCAATGAGCAGTTCTTC; CDR3: CATALGGGRGNEQFF
V: TRBV5-4; D: NA; size: NA; J: TRBJ2-7; DNA: TGTGCCAGCAACCCGGGGGGCGTCTCCTACGAGCAGTACTTC; CDR3: CASNPGGVSYEQYF
V: TRBV9; D: TRBD1; size: once; J: TRBJ1-4; DNA: TGTGCCAGCAGCGGGTCCGGGACAGGGGTCCCTAATGAAAAACTGTTTTTT; CDR3: CASSGSGTGVPNEKLFF
V: TRBV6-5; D: TRBD1; size: NA; J: TRBJ1-5; DNA: TGTGCCAGCACGGGGACAGATAGCAATCAGCCCCAGCATTTT; CDR3: CASTGTDSNQPQHF
V: TRBV19; D: NA; size: NA; J: TRBJ1-2; DNA: TGTGCCAGTAGTATCAACAGCAACTATGGCTACACCTTC; CDR3: CASSINSNYGYTF
V: TRBV29-1; D: TRBD2; size: NA; J: TRBJ2-2; DNA: TGCAGCGTTGAGCCCGGGACTAGCGGAGGGATTACCGGGGAGCTGTTTTTT; CDR3: CSVEPGTSGGITGELFF
V: TRBV7-9; D: TRBD1; size: NA; J: TRBJ2-5; DNA: TGTGCCAGCAGCTTAGCGACAGGGAGATTTTTGGAGACCCAGTACTTC; CDR3: CASSLATGRFLETQYF
V: TRBV6-6; D: TRBD1; size: NA; J: TRBJ1-6; DNA: TGTGCCAGCAGTGGGACAGCCTATAATTCACCCCTCCACTTT; CDR3: CASSGTAYNSPLHF
V: TRBV12-3/TRBV12-4; D: NA; size: NA; J: TRBJ1-2; DNA: TGTGCCAGCAGTCGCGCATCGGGGGGCTACACCTTC; CDR3: CASSRASGGYTF
V: TRBV10-2; D: TRBD1; size: NA; J: TRBJ1-6; DNA: TGCGCCAGCAGCCTGGACAGGGCAGACCCCAATTCACCCCTCCACTTT; CDR3: CASSLDRADPNSPLHF